This is a list of T cell receptor beta chains from one sample in a study of T cell responses to AZD1222 COVID-19 vaccine. TCRdb's table, derived via immunoSEQ multiplex PCR, lists solely in-frame clones and lacks some. The repertoire has roughly 65,000 clones, about nine tenths of them found once; the top ten carry around 8%. The sequencing used peripheral blood, collected on day 0 of AZD1222 vaccination. The receptors stem from an adult in good health. Each CDR3 is given with its conserved first and last residue. The order of the fields is V gene, J gene, D gene, CDR3 protein. D genes are given only for firm matches.

V: TRBV29-1; J: TRBJ1-1; D: -; CDR3: CSVEKGLSSTEAFF
V: TRBV10-3; J: TRBJ1-1; D: TRBD1; CDR3: CAIRQGNGGTEAFF
V: TRBV11-2; J: TRBJ2-2; D: -; CDR3: CASSLALDTGELFF
V: TRBV7-2; J: TRBJ2-5; D: -; CDR3: CASSLDRQETQYF
V: TRBV11-2; J: TRBJ2-2; D: -; CDR3: CASSLLTRQGLQGELFF
V: TRBV20-1; J: TRBJ1-2; D: TRBD1; CDR3: CSASGDRSYGYTF
V: TRBV19; J: TRBJ2-3; D: TRBD2; CDR3: CASSQNRGGWTDTQYF
V: TRBV28; J: TRBJ2-7; D: -; CDR3: CASTPPRASPHEQYF
V: TRBV5-5; J: TRBJ2-1; D: TRBD1; CDR3: CASSWGLDRDRAVNEQFF
V: TRBV6-1; J: TRBJ2-7; D: TRBD1; CDR3: CASSETGTGGYEQYF
V: TRBV6-5; J: TRBJ1-6; D: TRBD1; CDR3: CASSSWTGTANSPLHF
V: TRBV2; J: TRBJ2-2; D: -; CDR3: CATFGGAGELFF
V: TRBV6-4; J: TRBJ1-1; D: TRBD1; CDR3: CASSDLQGEAFF
V: TRBV24-1; J: TRBJ2-2; D: -; CDR3: CATSDRIVDIGELFF
V: TRBV18; J: TRBJ1-5; D: -; CDR3: CASSPRSAGVNQPQHF
V: TRBV30; J: TRBJ2-1; D: -; CDR3: CAFTDPYNEQFF
V: TRBV18; J: TRBJ2-5; D: -; CDR3: CASSPPGGETQYF
V: TRBV7-9; J: TRBJ1-5; D: TRBD1; CDR3: CASSIGQAEPQHF
V: TRBV7-2; J: TRBJ2-1; D: TRBD2; CDR3: CASRVSGAGTYNEQFF
V: TRBV27; J: TRBJ1-5; D: -; CDR3: CASREGWGNQPQHF